This entry lists 3 T cell receptor beta chains sequenced from one sample in a study of T cell changes during pregnancy in multiple sclerosis. The table came from immunoSEQ multiplex PCR; TCRdb's copy has only in-frame clones and leaves some out. The sample lists about 40,000 clones, about 88% seen once, with more than 1% in the top ten. Sequences were derived from CD4+ T cells from peripheral blood mononuclear cells, sampled before pregnancy. These TCRs come from a female donor with multiple sclerosis, enrolled in a pregnancy study.

The genes are TRBV12-5 and TRBJ1-2; maybe TRBD1 (5 bases). The CDR3 is made up of 19 amino acids. V gave up 2 bases and J gave up 4 bases, with 26 bases separating them. CDR1 LGHNT and CDR2 FRNRAP come from the germline V gene. CDR3 coding DNA: TGTGCTAGTGGTTTGCCGTACTCGGTGGCGGGGCCCCTTGGCTATGGCTACACCTTC. Its protein is CASGLPYSVAGPLGYGYTF.

The rearrangement joins TRBV2 to TRBJ1-1; tentatively, D is TRBD1 (6 bases). Germline lookup yields CDR1 SNHLY and CDR2 FYNNEI. Trimming cost V 5 bases and J 5 bases, with 12 bases left between them. This CDR3 is 13 amino acids long. CDR3 region: CASSRDIGTEAFF. CDR3 in DNA: TGTGCCAGCAGTCGGGACATCGGGACTGAAGCTTTCTTT. The entire variable domain, with the rest obtained from reference TRBV2 and TRBJ1-1, is as follows: EPEVTQTPSHQVTQMGQEVILRCVPISNHLYFYWYRQILGQKVEFLVSFYNNEISEKSEIFDDQFSVERPDGSNFTLKIRSTKLEDSAMYFCASSRDIGTEAFFGQGTRLTVV.

The gene calls are TRBV19 and TRBJ2-2, with a possible D match to TRBD1 (7 bases). Germline V CDR1 and CDR2: LNHDA, SQIVND (reference sequence). Trimming shortened V by 5 bases and J by 6 bases, and 16 bases separated the two germline ends. CDR3 length: 15 amino acids. The CDR3 spells CASSGQGGGAGELFF. The CDR3 DNA sequence: TGTGCCAGTAGTGGCCAGGGGGGAGGCGCCGGGGAGCTGTTTTTT. The whole variable domain, remainder taken from reference TRBV19 and TRBJ2-2, is DGGITQSPKYLFRKEGQNVTLSCEQNLNHDAMYWYRQDPGQGLRLIYYSQIVNDFQKGDIAEGYSVSREKKESFPLTVTSAQKNPTAFYLCASSGQGGGAGELFFGEGSRLTVL.